A single sample is the source of the 12 T cell receptor beta chains below, sequenced in a study of cytomegalovirus exposure and HLA in healthy donors. The study ran its PCR with 60 Vbeta and 13 Jbeta primers. This table comes from immunoSEQ multiplex PCR, and its TCRdb copy is limited to in-frame clones, with some not included. This table has 160,000 or so clones, over 70% appearing once. What was sequenced was PBMCs. The receptors were gathered from a woman under 30 in good health and CMV-seronegative.

This clone came up a few times. The chain combines TRBV7-9 with TRBJ2-3, with D maybe TRBD2 (7 bases). CDR1 is SEHNR, CDR2 FQNEAQ, per germline (reference sequence). The CDR3 has 19 amino acids. Trimming cost V 5 bases and J 0 bases, with 24 bases left between them. CDR3 protein: CASSPKGGDFGPSTDTQYF. The CDR3 bases are TGTGCCAGCAGCCCTAAAGGGGGGGATTTCGGGCCAAGCACAGATACGCAGTATTTT.

The gene calls are TRBV10-2 and TRBJ1-1, with D possibly TRBD1 on 5 matching bases. Deletions cut 7 bases from V and 0 bases from J, with 12 bases between. The CDR3 loop spans 14 amino acids. Germline loops: CDR1 WSHSY, CDR2 SAAADI. CDR3: CASMTARMNTEAFF. DNA of the CDR3: TGCGCCAGCATGACAGCCAGGATGAACACTGAAGCTTTCTTT.

The chain has TRBV19 and TRBJ2-3; weak D call: TRBD2 (5 bases). The V end was cut by 6 bases, the J end by 0 bases, with 10 bases between. The CDR3 covers 14 residues. The germline V gene has CDR1 LNHDA and CDR2 SQIVND (reference sequence). The CDR3 DNA sequence: TGTGCCAGTAGAGTGACGGGGAGCACAGATACGCAGTATTTT. Translation gives CASRVTGSTDTQYF.

The V and J genes are TRBV6-6 and TRBJ1-4; D might be TRBD1 (5 bases). This CDR3 is built from 13 residues. Trimming removed 2 bases from V and 12 bases from J, with 13 bases in between. CDR1 and CDR2 from the germline V gene are MNHNY and SVGAGI (reference sequence). The CDR3 here is CASSYGGKVELFF. CDR3 DNA sequence: TGTGCCAGCAGTTACGGGGGGAAGGTGGAACTGTTTTTT.

The chain carries TRBV6-1 and TRBJ2-3, with D maybe TRBD2 (6 bases). V lost 7 bases and J 4 bases, leaving 18 bases between the germline ends. This CDR3 has 15 residues. Per the germline V gene, CDR1 is MNHNS and CDR2 is SASEGT. This CDR3 is CASTQLEGSADTQYF. CDR3 DNA sequence: TGTGCCAGCACCCAGCTGGAGGGTAGCGCAGATACGCAGTATTTT.

This chain links TRBV10-3 with TRBJ1-1, with D perhaps TRBD1 (5 bases). The ends were cut back, 1 base at V and 4 bases at J, with 10 bases in the middle. The germline CDR1 and CDR2 sequences are ENHRY and SYGVKD. The CDR3 is 14 amino acids. For the CDR3, the DNA is TGTGCCATCAGTGAGTTGGGGAGGGGCACTGAAGCTTTCTTT. Its translation: CAISELGRGTEAFF.

V gene TRBV27 combines with J gene TRBJ2-5; D perhaps matches TRBD2 (5 bases). The length of the CDR3 is 15 residues. Looked up from germline, CDR1 is MNHEY and CDR2 is SMNVEV (reference sequence). Between the trimmed V and J ends, which lost 2 bases and 4 bases, there was a span of 14 bases. The CDR3 DNA follows: TGTGCCAGCAGTTTAAGGCTAGCCTTAGGAGAGACCCAGTACTTC. Protein sequence: CASSLRLALGETQYF.

The chain uses TRBV4-1 and TRBJ2-3, with 8 nucleotides matching TRBD2. The germline V gene has CDR1 MGHRA and CDR2 YSYEKL. V lost 1 base to trimming and J lost 1 base; unmatched junction nucleotides: 4. The CDR3 length is 16 residues. The CDR3 here is CASSQAGAGGTDTQYF. The CDR3 coding sequence is TGCGCCAGCAGCCAAGCCGGAGCGGGGGGCACAGATACGCAGTATTTT.

This clone was observed a handful of times. The chain couples TRBV25-1 to TRBJ2-1, with a weak D call TRBD1 (6 bases). Germline CDR1 and CDR2: MGHDK and SYGVNS. Trimming removed 4 bases at V and 4 bases at J, with 11 bases between. The CDR3 covers 14 residues. Written as DNA, the CDR3 is TGTGCCAGCAGTGGACAGGAGAATTACAATGAGCAGTTCTTC. Protein: CASSGQENYNEQFF.

This chain connects TRBV5-8 to TRBJ1-5; D not certain. The CDR3 is 12 residues long. V lost 9 bases and J lost 1, with 8 bases in between. Germline CDR1 and CDR2: SGHTS and YDEGEE. This CDR3 reads CATSRSNQPQHF. DNA for the CDR3: TGTGCCACTTCTCGGAGCAATCAGCCCCAGCATTTT.

The chain is built from TRBV7-9 and TRBJ1-1; D perhaps matches TRBD1 (5 bases). V was trimmed by 8 bases and J by 3 bases, leaving 10 bases between them. Germline CDR1 and CDR2: SEHNR and FQNEAQ (reference sequence). The CDR3 extends over 12 amino acids. This CDR3 reads CASCQGDTEAFF. In DNA form, the CDR3 reads TGTGCCAGCTGCCAAGGGGACACTGAAGCTTTCTTT.

V usage is TRBV4-2 and J usage is TRBJ2-1, with 9 bases matching TRBD2. After removal of 0 bases from V and 4 bases from J, the junction contained 4 bases not matched to a gene. Germline V CDR1 and CDR2: LGHNA, YNFKEQ. This CDR3 spans 16 amino acids. This CDR3 reads CASSQEWLAGYNEQFF. In DNA, the CDR3 is TGTGCCAGCAGCCAAGAGTGGCTAGCGGGATACAATGAGCAGTTCTTC.